The T cell receptor (beta chain) described here comes from a study of CD8+CD57+ T cells in acquired aplastic anemia (dated by TCRdb to between 2017 and 2018). Regarding the study in general: A mean of 3.2 ug of DNA, ranging from about 0.19 to 30 ug, was extracted from sorted CD4+ and CD8+ cells. Healthy donor samples averaged approximately 10 million reads for CD4+ and fewer than 12 million for CD8+ cells. Overall results and qualifications from the work: Around 30 CD8+ CDR3 sequences were shared between patients and controls but appeared highly expressed in patients and within their immunodominant clones. Patients and healthy controls showed no significant difference in CD8+ Simpson's diversity (P=0.060).

Turning to this clonotype: Its antigen is not yet known. Base quality data are lacking; no much larger clone is found one base away.

TCR beta VDJ combination and CDR3 sequence profiling used genomic DNA as the template. An Illumina HiSeq 2000 was the platform used for TCR repertoire sequencing. Per the original workflow: TRBV/TRBJ rearrangement plots, CDR3 size and DJ length profiles, and Simpson's diversity index were used to assess repertoires. The most abundant DNA sequence in the deep sequencing data was defined as the immunodominant clone. CDR3 amino acid sequences were screened for sharing across subjects and were compared with published repertoires and the VDJdb database. TCRdb's own reprocessing of the public reads used fastp at Q25 and MiXCR and kept productive beta chains. Entries are consolidated by CDR3 protein sequence, retaining the most common genes and DNA. These V and J calls derive from TCRdb rather than the authors' analysis. The sample has 150,000 to 200,000 distinct CDR3 sequences on record, roughly 48% of them singletons. The ten largest clones represent approximately 1.1% of the sample.

From the cysteine through the phenylalanine, the CDR3 covers 16 amino acids. The CDR3 DNA has 48 bases and is translated from base 1. Relative to germline, V is missing 6 bases and J is missing 0 bases, with 1 base of the junction outside any gene match. CDR1 and CDR2, looked up from the germline V gene, are ENHRY and SYGVKD. In the study, sorted CD4+ and CD8+ blood T cells from patients with severe aplastic anemia and from healthy subjects underwent deep sequencing of TCR repertoires. Ficoll-Paque density gradient centrifugation was used to isolate peripheral blood mononuclear cells. Before DNA extraction, CD4+ and CD8+ T cells were sorted by FACS or by magnetic beads.

This clonotype was sampled from a human donor in good health. The rearranged chain carries TRBV10-3 and TRBJ2-1, with 14 bases aligning to TRBD2. What was sequenced was sorted CD4+, CD8+, or CD8+CD57+ T cells (not recorded which) from PBMCs. The DNA sequence follows: TGTGCCATCAGGGGGACTAGCGGGAGCTCCTACAATGAGCAGTTCTTC. The translation is CAIRGTSGSSYNEQFF.